Listed below are T cell receptor beta chains from one sample, sequenced in a study of blood T cell repertoires in COVID-19. Libraries were prepared by immunoSEQ multiplex PCR; TCRdb keeps only in-frame clonotypes and omits some of them. Counted here are fewer than 350,000 clones, around 89% occurring once; the ten biggest clones make up about 4.2%. The sequenced material came from peripheral blood. The receptor source for this set is a man aged 40-55 years with acute or convalescent COVID-19. Both conserved end residues are trimmed from each CDR3.

v_call: TRBV29-1; j_call: TRBJ2-1; cdr3_aa: SVKPLRAGVNNEQF
v_call: TRBV12-5; j_call: TRBJ2-1; cdr3_aa: ASGLDPGQGGNEQF
v_call: TRBV10-3; j_call: TRBJ1-3; cdr3_aa: AISEAGLDTIY
v_call: TRBV6-6; j_call: TRBJ2-7; cdr3_aa: ASSDRGGYEQY
v_call: TRBV2; j_call: TRBJ1-5; cdr3_aa: ASSNRVGGQPQH
v_call: TRBV6-2/TRBV6-3; j_call: TRBJ2-2; cdr3_aa: ASSYRVPRSGTGELF
v_call: TRBV5-1; j_call: TRBJ1-2; cdr3_aa: ASSDGALSYGYT
v_call: TRBV6-2/TRBV6-3; j_call: TRBJ2-7; cdr3_aa: ASSWYDKGGAEQY
v_call: TRBV7-2; j_call: TRBJ2-7; cdr3_aa: ASSLAGGGGYEQY
v_call: TRBV14; j_call: TRBJ2-7; cdr3_aa: ASSQGTGTYEQY
v_call: TRBV28; j_call: TRBJ2-1; cdr3_aa: ASTVSSGGRWNEQF
v_call: TRBV2; j_call: TRBJ1-2; cdr3_aa: ASTPSDRFFGYT
v_call: TRBV12-5; j_call: TRBJ2-1; cdr3_aa: ASGLVRGQGPYNEQF
v_call: TRBV5-8; j_call: TRBJ1-6; cdr3_aa: ASSYQLQGISYNSPLH
v_call: TRBV19; j_call: TRBJ1-1; cdr3_aa: ASSILGVTEAF
v_call: TRBV3-1/TRBV3-2; j_call: TRBJ2-1; cdr3_aa: ASSQGAGVSNEQF
v_call: TRBV2; j_call: TRBJ2-7; cdr3_aa: ASSRDSNYEQY
v_call: TRBV5-6; j_call: TRBJ2-1; cdr3_aa: ASSSSASTPRNEQF
v_call: TRBV30; j_call: TRBJ1-6; cdr3_aa: AWKGRNSPLH
v_call: TRBV3-1/TRBV3-2; j_call: TRBJ1-1; cdr3_aa: ASSQMGATGAAF
v_call: TRBV30; j_call: TRBJ2-6; cdr3_aa: AWSVRRTSSGANVLT
v_call: TRBV10-1; j_call: TRBJ2-7; cdr3_aa: ASSETGAVPEQY
v_call: TRBV5-1; j_call: TRBJ2-1; cdr3_aa: ASTAFLSGGYNEQF
v_call: TRBV14; j_call: TRBJ1-2; cdr3_aa: ASSQDRNYGYT
v_call: TRBV4-2; j_call: TRBJ2-2; cdr3_aa: ASSQERSGSNGELF
v_call: TRBV7-8; j_call: TRBJ1-4; cdr3_aa: ASSPLGQPTNEKLF
v_call: TRBV19; j_call: TRBJ1-2; cdr3_aa: ASSKDGRGYGYT
v_call: TRBV28; j_call: TRBJ1-3; cdr3_aa: ASSFGGTGNTIY
v_call: TRBV10-3; j_call: TRBJ1-2; cdr3_aa: AISESRGGSGYGYT
v_call: TRBV2; j_call: TRBJ2-7; cdr3_aa: ASKSTYEQY
v_call: TRBV5-1; j_call: TRBJ1-4; cdr3_aa: ASSLTPQPLATNEKLF
v_call: TRBV19; j_call: TRBJ1-2; cdr3_aa: ASSLKQGTYGYT
v_call: TRBV5-4; j_call: TRBJ1-2; cdr3_aa: ASSLRGNYGYT
v_call: TRBV14; j_call: TRBJ1-2; cdr3_aa: ASSPGQNYGYT
v_call: TRBV12-3/TRBV12-4; j_call: TRBJ1-4; cdr3_aa: ASSRTGVEKLF
v_call: TRBV7-6; j_call: TRBJ1-1; cdr3_aa: ASSATGGVTTEAF
v_call: TRBV7-9; j_call: TRBJ1-4; cdr3_aa: ASSLASGGSEKLF
v_call: TRBV20-1; j_call: TRBJ1-4; cdr3_aa: SASGPGGGEKLF
v_call: TRBV30; j_call: TRBJ2-2; cdr3_aa: AWTTGGTGELF
v_call: TRBV5-1; j_call: TRBJ2-1; cdr3_aa: ASSSASGGGNEQF
v_call: TRBV4-2; j_call: TRBJ1-1; cdr3_aa: ASSQAFGRGNTEAF
v_call: TRBV2; j_call: TRBJ1-2; cdr3_aa: ASRYTGNYGYT